The 14 T cell receptor beta chains given below trace back to one sample, sequenced in a study of blood T cell repertoires in COVID-19. Produced via immunoSEQ multiplex PCR; TCRdb's table is partial and in-frame only. This table has 200,000 to 250,000 clones, 90% appearing once. The specimen sequenced was PBMCs or T cells enriched from blood (not recorded which). Receptor source: a young man who had been exposed to COVID-19.

J is TRBJ1-3 and V is TRBV3-1 (or the pseudogene TRBV3-2), with 10 bases fitting TRBD1. The CDR3 sequence is 15 residues long. V lost 4 bases, J lost 4 bases, and 4 bases stayed unmatched. Germline V gene data show CDR1 as LGHDT and CDR2 as YNNKEL (reference sequence). The CDR3 loop is CASSPRTGGGNTIYF. The CDR3 bases are TGTGCCAGCAGCCCTCGGACAGGGGGAGGAAACACCATATATTTT.

This chain links TRBV9 with TRBJ2-7; weak D call: TRBD1 (6 bases). Trimming stripped 0 bases from V and 2 bases from J, with 12 bases between. From germline, CDR1 is SGDLS and CDR2 YYNGEE. The CDR3 is 15 amino acids. The chain's CDR3 is CASSVDAQGTYEQYF. CDR3 coding DNA: TGTGCCAGCAGCGTAGATGCACAGGGAACCTACGAGCAGTACTTC.

This rearrangement joins TRBV7-9 to TRBJ2-1; TRBD2 agrees at 12 bases. The CDR3 sequence is 15 residues long. In germline, CDR1 is SEHNR, CDR2 FQNEAQ (reference sequence). Losses at the gene ends were 6 bases for V and 4 bases for J; bases not matched to a gene: 4. CDR3 sequence (DNA): TGTGCCAGCAGACCTGGACTAGCGGGGTACAATGAGCAGTTCTTC. Translated, it gives CASRPGLAGYNEQFF.

The rearrangement joins TRBV2 to TRBJ1-3, with D hard to call. Germline V gives CDR1 SNHLY, CDR2 FYNNEI. Trimming cost V 1 base and J 0 bases, with 7 bases left between them. CDR3 length: 15 amino acids. The CDR3 sequence: CASSEGASSGNTIYF. For the CDR3, the DNA is TGTGCCAGCAGTGAAGGTGCGAGCTCTGGAAACACCATATATTTT.

The V call is TRBV7-6, the J call TRBJ1-2; D gene uncertain. V lost 1 base and J 2 bases, leaving 11 bases between the germline ends. The CDR3 sequence is 15 residues long. Germline loops: CDR1 SGHVS, CDR2 FNYEAQ. The CDR3 here is CASSLGGTENYGYTF. The CDR3 DNA follows: TGTGCCAGCAGCTTAGGAGGTACTGAGAACTATGGCTACACCTTC.

The chain has TRBV7-9 and TRBJ2-7; 14 positions agree with TRBD2. CDR1 SEHNR and CDR2 FQNEAQ come from the germline V gene (reference sequence). This CDR3 region has 16 residues. V trimming: 5 bases; J trimming: 5 bases; junction bases outside the gene matches: 8. CDR3 residues: CASSERTSGRYHEQYF. The DNA of the CDR3 is TGTGCCAGCAGCGAGAGGACTAGCGGGAGGTACCACGAGCAGTACTTC.

This clone showed up just a few times. V gene TRBV30 combines with J gene TRBJ1-4; D is perhaps TRBD1 (6 bases). Germline values: CDR1 GTSNPN, CDR2 SVGIG (reference sequence). The CDR3 length is 13 residues. Trimming pared 4 bases from V and 8 bases from J, leaving 14 bases between. The DNA of the CDR3 is TGTGCCTGGAAGAGGGGGGGAGGCGAAAAACTGTTTTTT. The encoded protein is CAWKRGGGEKLFF.

The chain employs TRBV10-2 and TRBJ2-3; 7 bases are a match to TRBD2. The length of the CDR3 is 15 residues. Germline CDR1 and CDR2: WSHSY and SAAADI. Trimming cost V 3 bases and J 2 bases; bases outside gene matches: 5. Here the CDR3 reads CASSDRAGVTDTQYF. DNA for the CDR3: TGCGCCAGCAGTGACAGGGCGGGGGTCACAGATACGCAGTATTTT.

The chain joins TRBV11-3 to TRBJ2-2, with D unclear. V was clipped by 0 bases and J by 6 bases, with 2 bases between them. The V gene's germline CDR1 is SGHNT and CDR2 YENEEA. The CDR3 sequence is 12 residues long. CDR3 in DNA: TGTGCCAGCAGCTTAGACGCCGGGGAGCTGTTTTTT. Its protein is CASSLDAGELFF.

The chain links TRBV5-1 to TRBJ2-2; D perhaps matches TRBD2 (5 bases). The CDR3 has 16 amino acids. V lost 4 bases, J lost 4 bases, and 17 bases lay in between. The germline CDR1 and CDR2 sequences are SGHRS and YFSETQ. The CDR3 reads CASSLQPRESTGELFF. Here the CDR3 DNA reads TGCGCCAGCAGCCTTCAGCCCCGGGAAAGCACCGGGGAGCTGTTTTTT.

The rearrangement joins TRBV25-1 to TRBJ1-3; D is undetermined. The CDR3 is 13 residues long. Trimming pared 1 base from V and 4 bases from J, leaving 5 bases between. The germline V gene has CDR1 MGHDK and CDR2 SYGVNS. DNA for the CDR3: TGTGCCAGCAGTGAATTGGAGGGAAACACCATATATTTT. This encodes CASSELEGNTIYF.

V and J are TRBV7-9 and TRBJ1-1, with TRBD1 as a possible D gene (5 bases). The CDR3 length is 15 residues. Per the germline V gene, CDR1 is SEHNR and CDR2 is FQNEAQ (reference sequence). Trimming shortened V by 8 bases and J by 1 base, and 17 bases separated the two germline ends. The CDR3 protein is CASGQEGQGNTEAFF. DNA of the CDR3: TGTGCCAGCGGCCAGGAAGGGCAGGGGAACACTGAAGCTTTCTTT.

CDR3 coding DNA: TGTGCCAGCAGCCCGGGGAGGGACAGGGAAGCTTTCTTT. Protein: CASSPGRDREAFF. The chain employs TRBV3-1 (or the pseudogene TRBV3-2) and TRBJ1-1, with 8 nucleotides matching TRBD1. CDR1 LGHDT and CDR2 YNNKEL come from the germline V gene (reference sequence). V shed 4 bases and J 8 bases; nucleotides not matched to a gene: 6. This CDR3 region has 13 residues.

This rearrangement joins TRBV3-1 (or the pseudogene TRBV3-2) to TRBJ2-1; no clear D gene. Per the germline V gene, CDR1 is LGHDT and CDR2 is YNNKEL (reference sequence). The CDR3 has 15 residues. Trimming cost V 5 bases and J 3 bases, with 14 bases left between them. In nucleotides, the CDR3 is TGTGCCAGCAGCTTAGCTCCTCAGAACTACAATGAGCAGTTCTTC. As protein: CASSLAPQNYNEQFF.